This T cell receptor (beta chain) is drawn from a study of memory CD4+ T cells and cytomegalovirus serostatus. Germline CDR1 is MGHRA and CDR2 is YSYEKL. Trimming shortened V by 0 bases and J by 4 bases, and 12 bases separated the two germline ends. The CDR3 contains 15 residues. Profiled with immunoSEQ multiplex PCR; TCRdb holds only in-frame clones, not every one. The table has about 41,000 clones, roughly 83% seen once. Single viable CD3+CD4+CD8-CD45RO+ cells were sorted as the memory CD4+ T cells. The sequence was obtained from an adult in good health and CMV-seronegative. The genes are TRBV4-1 and TRBJ1-2, with D possibly TRBD1 on 5 matching bases. The sequenced sample consisted of memory CD4+ T cells from blood. The CDR3 loop is CASSQDEGPFYGYTF. The CDR3 DNA is TGCGCCAGCAGCCAAGATGAGGGACCCTTCTATGGCTACACCTTC.